This is a list of T cell receptor beta chains from one sample in a study of blood T cell repertoires in COVID-19. The method was immunoSEQ multiplex PCR; TCRdb's version includes in-frame clones alone and lacks a portion of them. The table includes around 170,000 clones, more than 75% detected once. The sample was peripheral blood. All receptors come from a man in his fifties or sixties with COVID-19, enrolled during active disease. CDR3s include the opening cysteine and the closing phenylalanine or tryptophan. D genes are given only for firm matches. Expanded clones get a size class; other rows say once, few or many, or leave the size out.

j_call d_call v_call clone_size cdr3_length cdr3_aa cdr3_nt
TRBJ1-1 - TRBV7-2 - 14 CASSYDRPNTEAFF TGTGCCAGCAGCTACGACAGGCCGAACACTGAAGCTTTCTTT
TRBJ2-5 - TRBV12-3/TRBV12-4 - 13 CASSLDRIGAQYF TGTGCCAGCAGTCTGGACAGAATTGGGGCCCAGTACTTC
TRBJ2-7 - TRBV30 - 16 CAWSVQLGRGGYEQYF TGTGCCTGGAGTGTTCAATTAGGAAGGGGGGGTTACGAGCAGTACTTC
TRBJ2-1 TRBD2 TRBV19 - 15 CASSKAGPGVNEQFF TGTGCCAGTAGTAAAGCGGGACCGGGGGTCAATGAGCAGTTCTTC
TRBJ2-1 TRBD2 TRBV19 once 15 CASSPSSGSWGEQFF TGTGCCAGTAGTCCTTCTAGCGGGAGTTGGGGTGAGCAGTTCTTC
TRBJ1-2 TRBD1 TRBV6-5 - 14 CASSPLDRDGGYTF TGTGCCAGCAGTCCCCTCGACAGGGATGGTGGCTACACCTTC
TRBJ2-7 - TRBV18 - 14 CASSPPGSPYEQYF TGTGCCAGCTCACCCCCCGGGTCCCCTTACGAGCAGTACTTC
TRBJ1-2 - TRBV4-3 - 15 CASSQDGAGNYGYTF TGCGCCAGCAGCCAAGATGGGGCAGGTAACTATGGCTACACCTTC
TRBJ1-2 - TRBV10-3 once 13 CAISESMAYGYTF TGTGCCATCAGTGAGTCGATGGCATATGGCTACACCTTC
TRBJ2-5 - TRBV18 once 15 CASSPSLSFQETQYF TGTGCCAGCTCACCATCTTTGAGTTTCCAAGAGACCCAGTACTTC
TRBJ1-1 - TRBV14 - 14 CASSTLGGNTEAFF TGTGCCAGCAGCACGCTCGGGGGAAACACTGAAGCTTTCTTT
TRBJ1-2 TRBD1 TRBV27 - 12 CATSDRGYGYTF TGTGCCACCTCAGACAGGGGCTATGGCTACACCTTC
TRBJ1-1 TRBD1 TRBV29-1 - 13 CSVNRGMNTEAFF TGCAGCGTGAACAGGGGCATGAACACTGAAGCTTTCTTT
TRBJ1-1 - TRBV6-5 - 13 CASSQALNTEAFF TGTGCCAGCAGCCAGGCCCTGAACACTGAAGCTTTCTTT
TRBJ1-4 - TRBV6-4 - 14 CASSAEHGNEKLFF TGTGCCAGCAGTGCCGAACACGGGAATGAAAAACTGTTTTTT
TRBJ1-5 - TRBV10-2 few 14 CASSEQKVNQPQHF TGCGCCAGCAGTGAACAGAAAGTTAATCAGCCCCAGCATTTT
TRBJ2-7 - TRBV18 - 14 CASSYGRGGHEQYF TGTGCCAGCTCATACGGGAGAGGGGGCCACGAGCAGTACTTC
TRBJ2-7 - TRBV19 - 13 CASSWGLWDEQYF TGTGCCAGTAGTTGGGGACTCTGGGACGAGCAGTACTTC
TRBJ2-5 TRBD1 TRBV10-3 - 14 CAIKGDRLQETQYF TGTGCCATCAAGGGGGACAGACTCCAAGAGACCCAGTACTTC
TRBJ1-2 TRBD1 TRBV7-9 - 15 CASSLVTGKGYGYTF TGTGCCAGCAGCTTAGTGACAGGGAAAGGATATGGCTACACCTTC
TRBJ1-1 - TRBV5-5 - 13 CASSRTAATEAFF TGTGCCAGCAGCCGGACAGCCGCCACTGAAGCTTTCTTT
TRBJ2-1 TRBD2 TRBV5-4 - 15 CASSFGLAGVSEQFF TGTGCCAGCAGTTTCGGACTAGCGGGAGTGTCTGAGCAGTTCTTC
TRBJ2-3 TRBD1 TRBV7-2 - 15 CASSLKTGSTDTQYF TGTGCCAGCAGCTTAAAGACAGGGAGCACAGATACGCAGTATTTT
TRBJ2-3 TRBD2 TRBV11-1 - 16 CASRDEILAGADTQYF TGTGCCAGCAGGGACGAGATACTAGCGGGAGCAGATACGCAGTATTTT
TRBJ2-7 - TRBV5-6 once 12 CASSPGSREQYF TGTGCCAGCAGCCCAGGGTCTCGGGAGCAGTACTTC
TRBJ1-1 - TRBV6-2/TRBV6-3 few 15 CASSYSYQANTEAFF TGTGCCAGCAGTTACTCGTATCAGGCGAACACTGAAGCTTTCTTT
TRBJ2-3 TRBD2 TRBV2 - 17 CASSIISGSLIGGTQYF TGTGCCAGCAGTATAATTAGCGGGAGTTTGATCGGAGGTACGCAGTATTTT
TRBJ2-7 - TRBV6-5 once 15 CASSSGHTFSYEQYF TGTGCCAGCAGTTCCGGACATACGTTTTCCTACGAGCAGTACTTC
TRBJ2-5 - TRBV30 once 10 CAWGRETQYF TGTGCCTGGGGGCGGGAGACCCAGTACTTC
TRBJ2-7 TRBD2 TRBV15 - 14 CATSQGGADHEQYF TGTGCCACCAGCCAGGGAGGGGCAGACCACGAGCAGTACTTC
TRBJ1-3 - TRBV4-1 - 13 CASSQDQRNTIYF TGCGCCAGCAGCCAAGATCAGAGAAACACCATATATTTT
TRBJ2-1 - TRBV11-3 few 14 CASSPHPGYNEQFF TGTGCCAGCAGCCCCCACCCCGGGTACAATGAGCAGTTCTTC
TRBJ2-2 TRBD2 TRBV9 few 17 CASSAHIRERGTGELFF TGTGCCAGCAGCGCCCATATCCGAGAGCGGGGGACCGGGGAGCTGTTTTTT
TRBJ1-3 TRBD1 TRBV3-1/TRBV3-2 - 18 CASSQGSIGQASGNTIYF TGTGCCAGCAGCCAAGGATCCATCGGACAGGCCTCTGGAAACACCATATATTTT
TRBJ2-1 - TRBV2 - 13 CASTLPPPNEQFF TGTGCCAGCACCCTACCCCCACCCAATGAGCAGTTCTTC
TRBJ1-2 - TRBV5-1 - 12 CASSHGFYGYTF TGCGCCAGCAGCCACGGGTTTTATGGCTACACCTTC
TRBJ1-2 - TRBV28 few 14 CASSLSTGGYGYTF TGTGCCAGCAGTTTATCAACCGGAGGGTATGGCTACACCTTC
TRBJ1-4 TRBD1 TRBV9 - 15 CASSPQGATNEKLFF TGTGCCAGCAGCCCCCAGGGGGCAACTAATGAAAAACTGTTTTTT
TRBJ1-1 TRBD1 TRBV6-5 - 14 CASRGDTGDTEAFF TGTGCCAGCAGGGGTGATACAGGGGACACTGAAGCTTTCTTT
TRBJ2-5 - TRBV5-1 - 13 CASSLGGGETQYF TGCGCCAGCAGCTTGGGTGGAGGAGAGACCCAGTACTTC
TRBJ2-1 - TRBV6-6 - 14 CASRQAEIYNEQFF TGTGCCAGCAGGCAAGCGGAGATCTACAATGAGCAGTTCTTC
TRBJ2-2 - TRBV18 - 17 CASSPLGGQGNTGELFF TGTGCCAGCTCACCACTCGGAGGGCAGGGAAACACCGGGGAGCTGTTTTTT
TRBJ1-5 - TRBV19 - 13 CASSFSSNQPQHF TGTGCCAGTAGTTTCTCTAGCAATCAGCCCCAGCATTTT
TRBJ2-1 - TRBV12-3/TRBV12-4 once 12 CASRGVIREQFF TGTGCCAGCAGAGGGGTTATAAGAGAGCAGTTCTTC
TRBJ2-3 - TRBV4-3 - 15 CASSQEPQTGAAQYF TGCGCCAGCAGCCAAGAACCACAGACAGGAGCAGCGCAGTATTTT
TRBJ1-1 - TRBV28 - 12 CASTNLNTEAFF TGTGCCAGCACTAACCTGAACACTGAAGCTTTCTTT
TRBJ2-3 TRBD1 TRBV7-6 - 15 CASSPRQGSTDTQYF TGTGCCAGCAGCCCGAGACAGGGTAGCACAGATACGCAGTATTTT
TRBJ2-3 TRBD2 TRBV14 - 16 CASRQTSSGRSDTQYF TGTGCCAGCAGACAAACTTCGAGCGGGAGGTCGGATACGCAGTATTTT
TRBJ1-1 - TRBV14 - 13 CASSQGGATEAFF TGTGCCAGCAGCCAAGGGGGCGCGACTGAAGCTTTCTTT
TRBJ1-5 TRBD1 TRBV6-2/TRBV6-3 - 15 CASSDPTGAGQPQHF TGTGCCAGCAGTGACCCGACAGGGGCAGGACAGCCCCAGCATTTT
TRBJ1-2 - TRBV14 - 17 CASSQDLPGIQWNGYTF TGTGCCAGCAGCCAAGATCTTCCGGGGATTCAATGGAATGGCTACACCTTC
TRBJ2-1 - TRBV27 - 16 CASSLLGGVSNNEQFF TGTGCCAGCAGTTTACTCGGCGGGGTCTCCAACAATGAGCAGTTCTTC